This entry features one T cell receptor beta chain sequence. The sample belongs to a study of control samples from healthy donors and cancer patients. Data came from immunoSEQ multiplex PCR; TCRdb stores just in-frame clones and leaves some out. The table records fewer than 85,000 clones, around 94% of them present only once. Sequenced: blood. The sequence derives from a woman aged 55-70 years in good health.

In nucleotides, the CDR3 is TGTGCCAGCAGCTCCGGAGGAGCGGGAGAAAACATTCAGTACTTC. Protein: CASSSGGAGENIQYF. V is TRBV7-9 and J is TRBJ2-4, with 8 positions matching TRBD2. This CDR3 comprises 15 residues. Germline lookup yields CDR1 SEHNR and CDR2 FQNEAQ (reference sequence). V was pared by 4 bases and J by 5 bases, with 7 bases of the junction left unmatched. Supplemented by reference TRBV7-9 and TRBJ2-4, the full variable domain reads DTGVSQNPRHKITKRGQNVTFRCDPISEHNRLYWYRQTLGQGPEFLTYFQNEAQLEKSRLLSDRFSAERPKGSFSTLEIQRTEQGDSAMYLCASSSGGAGENIQYFGAGTRLSVL.